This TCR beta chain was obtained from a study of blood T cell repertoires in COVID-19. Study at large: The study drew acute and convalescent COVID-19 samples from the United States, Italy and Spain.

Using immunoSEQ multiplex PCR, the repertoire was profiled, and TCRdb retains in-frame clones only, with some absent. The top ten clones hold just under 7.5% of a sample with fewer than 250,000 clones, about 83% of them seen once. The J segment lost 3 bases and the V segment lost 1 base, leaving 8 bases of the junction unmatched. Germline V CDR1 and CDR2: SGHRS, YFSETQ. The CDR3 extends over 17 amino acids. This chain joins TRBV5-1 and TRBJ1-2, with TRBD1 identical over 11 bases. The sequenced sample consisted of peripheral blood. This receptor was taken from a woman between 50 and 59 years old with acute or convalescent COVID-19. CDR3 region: CASSLFRDRGNDYGYTF. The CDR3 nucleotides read TGCGCCAGCAGCTTGTTCCGGGACAGGGGGAATGACTATGGCTACACCTTC.